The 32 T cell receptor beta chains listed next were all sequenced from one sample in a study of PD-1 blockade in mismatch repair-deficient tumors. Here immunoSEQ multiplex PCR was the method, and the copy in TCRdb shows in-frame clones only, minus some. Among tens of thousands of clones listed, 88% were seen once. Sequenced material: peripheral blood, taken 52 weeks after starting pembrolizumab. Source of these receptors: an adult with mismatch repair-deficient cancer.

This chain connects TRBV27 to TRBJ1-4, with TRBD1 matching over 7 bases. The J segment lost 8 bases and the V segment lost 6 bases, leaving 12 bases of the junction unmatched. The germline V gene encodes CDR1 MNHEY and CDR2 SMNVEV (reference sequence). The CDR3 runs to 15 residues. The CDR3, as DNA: TGTGCCAGCAGCAAAGGACAGGCCGCAATCGAAAAACTGTTTTTT. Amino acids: CASSKGQAAIEKLFF.

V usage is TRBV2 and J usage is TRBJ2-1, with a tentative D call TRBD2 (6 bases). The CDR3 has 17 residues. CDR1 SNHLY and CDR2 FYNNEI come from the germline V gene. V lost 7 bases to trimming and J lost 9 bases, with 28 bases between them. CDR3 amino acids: CASTYLTRLESRGEQFF. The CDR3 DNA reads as TGTGCCAGCACTTACCTGACTAGACTGGAGTCGAGAGGTGAGCAGTTCTTC.

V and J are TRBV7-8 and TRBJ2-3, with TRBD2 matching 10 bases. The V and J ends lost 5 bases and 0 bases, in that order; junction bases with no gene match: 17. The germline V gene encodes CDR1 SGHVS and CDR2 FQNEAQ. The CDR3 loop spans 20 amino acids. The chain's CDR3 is CASSLYPLAGVLTSTDTQYF. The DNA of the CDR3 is TGTGCCAGCAGCCTTTATCCCCTAGCGGGAGTCCTTACTAGCACAGATACGCAGTATTTT.

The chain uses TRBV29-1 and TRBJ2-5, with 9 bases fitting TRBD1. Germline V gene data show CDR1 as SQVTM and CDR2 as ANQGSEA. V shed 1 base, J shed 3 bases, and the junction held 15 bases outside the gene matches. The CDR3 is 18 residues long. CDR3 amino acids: CSVEGGTGGSEGEETQYF. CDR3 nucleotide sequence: TGCAGCGTTGAAGGTGGCACAGGGGGCAGTGAAGGGGAAGAGACCCAGTACTTC.

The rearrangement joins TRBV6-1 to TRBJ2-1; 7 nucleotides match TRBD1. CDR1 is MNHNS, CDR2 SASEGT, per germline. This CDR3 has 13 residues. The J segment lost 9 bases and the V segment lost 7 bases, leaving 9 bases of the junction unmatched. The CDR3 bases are TGTGCCAGCAATAGGGGGCGCGGAAGTGAGCAGTTCTTC. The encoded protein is CASNRGRGSEQFF.

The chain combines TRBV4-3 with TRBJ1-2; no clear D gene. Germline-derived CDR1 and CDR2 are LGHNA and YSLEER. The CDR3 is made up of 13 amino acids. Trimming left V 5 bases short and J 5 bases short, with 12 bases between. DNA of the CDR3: TGCGCCAGCAGCTGGGCCCCGGTATATGGCTACACCTTC. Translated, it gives CASSWAPVYGYTF.

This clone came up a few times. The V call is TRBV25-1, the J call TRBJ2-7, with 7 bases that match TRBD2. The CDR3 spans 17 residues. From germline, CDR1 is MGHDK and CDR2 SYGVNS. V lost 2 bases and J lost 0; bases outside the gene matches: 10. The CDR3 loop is CASSEQPLAESSYEQYF. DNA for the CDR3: TGTGCCAGCAGTGAACAACCCCTAGCGGAGAGCTCCTACGAGCAGTACTTC.

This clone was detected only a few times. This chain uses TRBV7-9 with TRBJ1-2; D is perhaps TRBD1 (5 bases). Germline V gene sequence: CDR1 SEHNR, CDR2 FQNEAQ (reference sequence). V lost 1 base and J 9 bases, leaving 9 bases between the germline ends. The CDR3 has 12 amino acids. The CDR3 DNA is TGTGCCAGCAGCTTAGGGGGCGAGAGCTACACCTTC. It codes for CASSLGGESYTF.

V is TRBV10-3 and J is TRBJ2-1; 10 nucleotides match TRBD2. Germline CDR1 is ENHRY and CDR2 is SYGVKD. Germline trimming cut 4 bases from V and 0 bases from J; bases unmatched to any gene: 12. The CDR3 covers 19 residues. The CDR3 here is CAISVVTSGSLSSYNEQFF. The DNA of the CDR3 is TGTGCCATCAGTGTGGTGACTAGCGGGTCCTTGAGCTCCTACAATGAGCAGTTCTTC.

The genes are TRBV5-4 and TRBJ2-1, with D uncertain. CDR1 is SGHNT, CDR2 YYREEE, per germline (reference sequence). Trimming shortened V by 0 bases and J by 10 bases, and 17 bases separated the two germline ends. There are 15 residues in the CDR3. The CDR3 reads CASSLVGLAPGEQFF. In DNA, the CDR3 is TGTGCCAGCAGCTTGGTAGGGCTGGCGCCGGGCGAGCAGTTCTTC.

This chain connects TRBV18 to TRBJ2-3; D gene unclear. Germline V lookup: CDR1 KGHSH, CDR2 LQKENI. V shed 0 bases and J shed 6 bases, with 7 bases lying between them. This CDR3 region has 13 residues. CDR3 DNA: TGTGCCAGCTCACCACCCACAGCGGATACGCAGTATTTT. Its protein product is CASSPPTADTQYF.

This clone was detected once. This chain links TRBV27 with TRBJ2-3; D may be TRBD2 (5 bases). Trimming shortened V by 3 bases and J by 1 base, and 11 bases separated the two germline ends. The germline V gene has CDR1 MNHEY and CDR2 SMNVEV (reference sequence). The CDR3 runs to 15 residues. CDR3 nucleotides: TGTGCCAGCAGTTTTGGGCTAGCCGGCACAGATACGCAGTATTTT. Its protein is CASSFGLAGTDTQYF.

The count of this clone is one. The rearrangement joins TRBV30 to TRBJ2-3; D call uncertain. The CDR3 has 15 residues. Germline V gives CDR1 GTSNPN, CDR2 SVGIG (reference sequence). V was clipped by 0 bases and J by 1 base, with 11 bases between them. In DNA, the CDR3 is TGTGCCTGGAGTGTACAAGTCGGGCGCACAGATACGCAGTATTTT. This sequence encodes CAWSVQVGRTDTQYF. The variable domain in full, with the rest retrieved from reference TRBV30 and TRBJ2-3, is SQTIHQWPATLVQPVGSPLSLECTVEGTSNPNLYWYRQAAGRGLQLLFYSVGIGQISSEVPQNLSASRPQDRQFILSSKKLLLSDSGFYLCAWSVQVGRTDTQYFGPGTRLTVL.

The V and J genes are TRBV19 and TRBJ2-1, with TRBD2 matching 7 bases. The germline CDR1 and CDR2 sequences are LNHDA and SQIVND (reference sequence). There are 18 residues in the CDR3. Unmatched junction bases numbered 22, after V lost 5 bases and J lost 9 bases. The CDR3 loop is CASSYRAGDSGEPIEQFF. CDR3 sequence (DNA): TGTGCCAGTAGTTATAGGGCGGGAGATAGTGGGGAGCCAATTGAGCAGTTCTTC.

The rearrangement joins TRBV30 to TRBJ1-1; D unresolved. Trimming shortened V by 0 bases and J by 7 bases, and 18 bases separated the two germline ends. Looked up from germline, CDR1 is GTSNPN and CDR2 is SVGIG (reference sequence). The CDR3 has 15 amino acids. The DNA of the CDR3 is TGTGCCTGGAGTGTATTGGAAAGCCCCCGCCTTGAAGCTTTCTTT. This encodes CAWSVLESPRLEAFF.

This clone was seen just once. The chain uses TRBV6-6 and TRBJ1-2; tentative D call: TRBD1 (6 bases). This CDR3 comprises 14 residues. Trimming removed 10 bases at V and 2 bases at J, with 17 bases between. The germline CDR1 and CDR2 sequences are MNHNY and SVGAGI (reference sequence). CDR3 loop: CATWGGGQNYGYTF. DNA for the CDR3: TGTGCCACCTGGGGAGGGGGGCAGAACTATGGCTACACCTTC.

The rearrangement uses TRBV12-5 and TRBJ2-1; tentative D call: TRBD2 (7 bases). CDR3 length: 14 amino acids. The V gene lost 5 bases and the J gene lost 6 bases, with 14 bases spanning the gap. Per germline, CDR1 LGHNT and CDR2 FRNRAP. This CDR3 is CASGRGAGGNEQFF. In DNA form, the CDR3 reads TGTGCTAGTGGTCGGGGGGCCGGAGGCAATGAGCAGTTCTTC. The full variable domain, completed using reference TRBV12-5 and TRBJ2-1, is DARVTQTPRHKVTEMGQEVTMRCQPILGHNTVFWYRQTMMQGLELLAYFRNRAPLDDSGMPKDRFSAEMPDATLATLKIQPSEPRDSAVYFCASGRGAGGNEQFFGPGTRLTVL.

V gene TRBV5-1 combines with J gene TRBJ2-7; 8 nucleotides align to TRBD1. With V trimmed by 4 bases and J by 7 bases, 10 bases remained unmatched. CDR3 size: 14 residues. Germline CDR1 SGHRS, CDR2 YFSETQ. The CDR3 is CASSVTAGGEEQYF. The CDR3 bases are TGCGCCAGCAGCGTCACCGCAGGGGGCGAGGAGCAGTACTTC.

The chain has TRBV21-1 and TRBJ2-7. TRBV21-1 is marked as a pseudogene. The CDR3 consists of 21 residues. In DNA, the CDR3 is TGTGCCAGCAGCAAAGCCACCCCCCAGAGCAAAAACCCCTCCGACTCCTACGAGCAGTACTTC. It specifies CASSKATPQSKNPSDSYEQYF.

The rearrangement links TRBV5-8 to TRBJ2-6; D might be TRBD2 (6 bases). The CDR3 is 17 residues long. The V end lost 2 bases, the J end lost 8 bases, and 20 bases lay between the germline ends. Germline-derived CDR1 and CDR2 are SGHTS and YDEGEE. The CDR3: CASSFDRRASGSNVLTF. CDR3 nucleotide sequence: TGTGCCAGCAGCTTTGATAGGAGGGCATCTGGATCCAACGTCCTGACTTTC.

The CDR3 DNA sequence: TGTGCCAGCAGTCAAAACCGGGACGGAAGCTATGGCTACACCTTC. This translates into CASSQNRDGSYGYTF. This chain connects TRBV6-6 to TRBJ1-2, with a possible D match to TRBD1 (5 bases). V shed 5 bases and J shed 4 bases, with 17 bases lying between them. From germline, CDR1 is MNHNY and CDR2 SVGAGI (reference sequence). The CDR3 extends over 15 amino acids.

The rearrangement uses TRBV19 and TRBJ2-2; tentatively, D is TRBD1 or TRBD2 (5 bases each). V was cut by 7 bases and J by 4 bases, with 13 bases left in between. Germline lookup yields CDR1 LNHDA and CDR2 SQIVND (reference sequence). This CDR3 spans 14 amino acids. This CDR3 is CASKVAGTTGELFF. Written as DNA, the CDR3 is TGTGCCAGTAAGGTCGCAGGGACCACCGGGGAGCTGTTTTTT.

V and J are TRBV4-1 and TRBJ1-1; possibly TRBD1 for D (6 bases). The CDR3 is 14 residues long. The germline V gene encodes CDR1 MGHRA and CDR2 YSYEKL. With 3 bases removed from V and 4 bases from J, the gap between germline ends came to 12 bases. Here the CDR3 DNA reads TGCGCCAGCAGCCACACACTAGGGGGCACTGAAGCTTTCTTT. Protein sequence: CASSHTLGGTEAFF.

This chain's CDR3 is CASSSALGETQYF. For the CDR3, the DNA is TGTGCCAGCAGCTCCGCACTAGGAGAGACCCAGTACTTC. This chain joins TRBV7-3 and TRBJ2-5, with D perhaps matching TRBD2 (5 bases). Trimming removed 4 bases from V and 4 bases from J, with 10 bases in between. Looked up from germline, CDR1 is SGHTA and CDR2 is FQGTGA. CDR3 length equals 13 residues.

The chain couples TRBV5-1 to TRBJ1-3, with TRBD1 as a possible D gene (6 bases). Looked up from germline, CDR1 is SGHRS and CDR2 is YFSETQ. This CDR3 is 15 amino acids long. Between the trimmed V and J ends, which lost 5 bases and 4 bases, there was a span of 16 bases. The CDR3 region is CASSQQGAAGNTIYF. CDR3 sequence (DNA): TGCGCCAGCAGTCAACAGGGAGCGGCAGGAAACACCATATATTTT.

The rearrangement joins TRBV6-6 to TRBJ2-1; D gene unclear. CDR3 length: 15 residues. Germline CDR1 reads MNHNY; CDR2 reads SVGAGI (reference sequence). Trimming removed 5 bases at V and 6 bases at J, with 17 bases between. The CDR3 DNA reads TGTGCCAGCAGTGAGAGTTGGTCCTCGGGCAATGAGCAGTTCTTC. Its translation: CASSESWSSGNEQFF.

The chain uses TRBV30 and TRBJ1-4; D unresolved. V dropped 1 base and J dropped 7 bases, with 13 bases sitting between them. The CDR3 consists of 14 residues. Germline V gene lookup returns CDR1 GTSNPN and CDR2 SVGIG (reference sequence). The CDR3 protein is CAWSGTPWVEKLFF. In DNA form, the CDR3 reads TGTGCCTGGAGTGGGACTCCATGGGTTGAAAAACTGTTTTTT.

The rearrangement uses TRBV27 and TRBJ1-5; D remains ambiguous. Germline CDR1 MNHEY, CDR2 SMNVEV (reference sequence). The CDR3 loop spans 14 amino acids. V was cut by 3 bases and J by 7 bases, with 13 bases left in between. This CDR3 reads CASSFRVGFQPQHF. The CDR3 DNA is TGTGCCAGCAGTTTCCGAGTAGGGTTCCAGCCCCAGCATTTT.

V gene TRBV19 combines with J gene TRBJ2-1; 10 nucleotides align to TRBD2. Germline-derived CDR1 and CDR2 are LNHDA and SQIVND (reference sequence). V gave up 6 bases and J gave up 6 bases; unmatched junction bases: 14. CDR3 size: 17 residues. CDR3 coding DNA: TGTGCCAGTAGGACCTCCCCTAGCGGGAGTTTATTCAATGAGCAGTTCTTC. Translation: CASRTSPSGSLFNEQFF. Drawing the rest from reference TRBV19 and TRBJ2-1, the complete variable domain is DGGITQSPKYLFRKEGQNVTLSCEQNLNHDAMYWYRQDPGQGLRLIYYSQIVNDFQKGDIAEGYSVSREKKESFPLTVTSAQKNPTAFYLCASRTSPSGSLFNEQFFGPGTRLTVL.

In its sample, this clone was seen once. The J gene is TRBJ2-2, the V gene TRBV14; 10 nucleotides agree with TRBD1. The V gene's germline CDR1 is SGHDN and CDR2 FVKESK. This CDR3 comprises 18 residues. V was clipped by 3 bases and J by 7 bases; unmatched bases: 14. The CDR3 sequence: CASSQEYGTGARIGELFF. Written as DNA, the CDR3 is TGTGCCAGCAGCCAGGAATACGGGACAGGGGCCCGGATCGGGGAGCTGTTTTTT.

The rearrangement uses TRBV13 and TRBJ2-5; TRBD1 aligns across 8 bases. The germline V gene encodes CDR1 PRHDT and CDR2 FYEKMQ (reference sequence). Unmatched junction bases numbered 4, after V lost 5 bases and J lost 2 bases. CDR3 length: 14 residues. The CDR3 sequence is CASSPYRGQETQYF. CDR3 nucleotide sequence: TGTGCCAGCAGCCCTTACAGGGGGCAAGAGACCCAGTACTTC.

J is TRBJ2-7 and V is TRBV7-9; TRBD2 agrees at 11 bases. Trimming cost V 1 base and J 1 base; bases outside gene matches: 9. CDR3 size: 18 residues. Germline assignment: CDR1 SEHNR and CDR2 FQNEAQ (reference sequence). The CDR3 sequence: CASSLGTAGLAESYEQYF. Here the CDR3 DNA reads TGTGCCAGCAGCTTAGGGACTGCGGGACTAGCGGAATCCTACGAGCAGTACTTC.